What follows are 3 T cell receptor beta chains derived from one specimen sequenced in a study of blood T cells in healthy people across ages. Using a J-beta primer mix together with a sample-barcoded 5' primer, a second PCR was run for about 6 to 12 cycles. TCRdb re-called the 5' RACE reads with MiXCR, one entry per CDR3 protein. The data show roughly 2 million distinct CDR3 sequences, with about 49% seen just once and less than 2.5% held by the top ten. The sequenced sample consisted of blood. These receptors came from a middle-aged woman in good health.

The rearrangement links TRBV4-1 to TRBJ2-1, with 8 bases lining up with TRBD2. After removal of 5 bases from V and 10 bases from J, the junction contained 7 bases not matched to a gene. The CDR3 sequence is 13 residues long. The germline gives CDR1 MGHRA, CDR2 YSYEKL. CDR3 amino acids: CASSGSGLDEQFF. The CDR3 nucleotides read TGCGCCAGCAGCGGCTCGGGACTAGACGAGCAGTTCTTC.

In DNA form, the CDR3 reads TGTGCCAGCAGCCCTAGCGGGGAGCCTAGCACAGATACGCAGTATTTT. This encodes CASSPSGEPSTDTQYF. The rearrangement joins TRBV7-2 to TRBJ2-3; 9 bases fit TRBD2. From germline, CDR1 is SGHTA and CDR2 FQGNSA. The junction had 6 bases not matched to a gene; V was cut back by 5 bases and J by 0 bases. The CDR3 sequence is 16 residues long.

The chain has TRBV12-3 or TRBV12-4 and TRBJ2-1; 9 nucleotides line up with TRBD2. The V and J ends lost 5 bases and 7 bases, in that order; junction bases with no gene match: 12. This CDR3 has 16 amino acids. The chain's CDR3 is CASSAYVAGGPNEQFF. Here the CDR3 DNA reads TGTGCCAGCAGTGCCTATGTTGCGGGGGGGCCTAATGAGCAGTTCTTC.